This T cell receptor (beta chain) was retrieved from a study of blood T cell repertoires in COVID-19. Study-wide context: Material from acute and convalescent COVID-19 was sourced from the United States, Italy and Spain. Sources were T cells, B-cell-depleted T cells, or PBMCs; the material itself was cDNA or gDNA.

Original handling: Reference gene primer amplification gave nucleated cell count estimates. This table comes from immunoSEQ multiplex PCR, and its TCRdb copy is limited to in-frame clones, with some not included. The V and J calls and the clone size are those of that table, but D and trimming were determined from the DNA. The table records 25,000 to 30,000 clones, approximately 81% of them present only once. This CDR3 comprises 14 residues. The germline gives CDR1 MDHEN, CDR2 SYDVKM. Trimming took off 4 bases at V and 1 base at J, with 10 bases between the two ends. The receptor's source is a woman in her sixties or seventies with acute or convalescent COVID-19. Sequencing used peripheral blood. The rearrangement joins TRBV28 to TRBJ1-1, with a tentative D call TRBD1 (5 bases). In nucleotides, the CDR3 is TGTGCCAGCAGTTCGCGACAGACGAACACTGAAGCTTTCTTT. Amino acid sequence: CASSSRQTNTEAFF. Based on the CDR3 plus reference TRBV28 and TRBJ1-1, the full variable domain is DVKVTQSSRYLVKRTGEKVFLECVQDMDHENMFWYRQDPGLGLRLIYFSYDVKMKEKGDIPEGYSVSREKKERFSLILESASTNQTSMYLCASSSRQTNTEAFFGQGTRLTVV.